One and the same sample provided the 12 T cell receptor beta chains below, sequenced in a study of T-cell reconstitution after alpha-beta-depleted transplantation in children. Unique molecular identifiers were used in preparing the TCRbeta library. Via MiXCR, TCRdb re-called the PCR reads, giving one row per CDR3 protein. Of roughly 400,000 distinct CDR3 sequences in the sample, around two fifths were seen once. Sequences were derived from PBMCs, sampled before TCRalphabeta/CD19-depleted stem cell transplant. These receptors all come from a girl aged 2-9 years with aplastic anemia, due to receive a stem cell transplant.

V usage is TRBV18 and J usage is TRBJ2-1, with D perhaps TRBD1 (7 bases). CDR3 size: 13 residues. From germline, CDR1 is KGHSH and CDR2 LQKENI. The V and J ends lost 3 bases and 9 bases respectively, with 12 bases between them. The CDR3 sequence: CASSPSQGGEQFF. As DNA, the CDR3 is TGTGCCAGCTCACCTTCTCAGGGGGGTGAGCAGTTCTTC.

V is TRBV7-9 and J is TRBJ2-1, with a possible D match to TRBD2 (7 bases). V gave up 2 bases and J gave up 8 bases, with 10 bases separating them. The CDR3 runs 13 residues. Looked up from germline, CDR1 is SEHNR and CDR2 is FQNEAQ (reference sequence). The CDR3 DNA follows: TGTGCCAGCAGCTTACGGGGGGCAGATGAGCAGTTCTTC. It encodes CASSLRGADEQFF.

This chain connects TRBV4-1 to TRBJ2-3; 7 nucleotides match TRBD2. V lost 1 base, J lost 3 bases, and 4 bases stayed unmatched. Per the germline V gene, CDR1 is MGHRA and CDR2 is YSYEKL. This CDR3 is 15 amino acids long. The CDR3 region has the DNA TGCGCCAGCAGCCAAGCGGGGAGGGAGACAGATACGCAGTATTTT. It yields the protein CASSQAGRETDTQYF.

This clonotype occurred a few times. In DNA, the CDR3 is TGTGCCAGCAGTTCCACGGACAGCCGATTTAGCAATCAGCCCCAGCATTTT. Amino acids: CASSSTDSRFSNQPQHF. The rearrangement uses TRBV6-5 and TRBJ1-5; a possible D gene is TRBD1 (6 bases). The V end lost 4 bases, the J end lost 0 bases, and 16 bases lay between the germline ends. The CDR3 is 17 residues long. Germline CDR1 reads MNHEY; CDR2 reads SVGAGI.

This clonotype was counted many times. The chain combines TRBV12-3 or TRBV12-4 with TRBJ2-7; TRBD2 might be the D (7 bases). This CDR3 spans 13 amino acids. Between the trimmed V and J ends, which lost 7 bases and 0 bases, there was a span of 10 bases. This chain's CDR3 is CASKGGASYEQYF. CDR3 DNA sequence: TGTGCCAGCAAAGGGGGGGCCTCCTACGAGCAGTACTTC.

V usage is TRBV5-5 and J usage is TRBJ2-5, with D unclear. The CDR3 covers 11 residues. The ends were cut back, 4 bases at V and 3 bases at J, with 4 bases in the middle. Germline V gene lookup returns CDR1 SGHKS and CDR2 YYEKEE (reference sequence). CDR3 bases: TGTGCCAGCAGCCGGAAAGAGACCCAGTACTTC. This translates into CASSRKETQYF.

V usage is TRBV6-2 or TRBV6-3 and J usage is TRBJ2-3; no clear D. Between the trimmed V and J ends, which lost 7 bases and 2 bases, there was a span of 13 bases. The CDR3 length is 14 residues. In germline, CDR1 is MNHEY, CDR2 SVGEGT. The CDR3 DNA sequence: TGTGCCAGCACCACCCTTGGGGTCACAGATACGCAGTATTTT. As protein: CASTTLGVTDTQYF.

The J gene is TRBJ2-7, the V gene TRBV29-1, with D unclear. V lost 4 bases, J lost 3 bases, and 13 bases lay in between. Germline CDR1 is SQVTM and CDR2 is ANQGSEA. CDR3 length: 13 amino acids. Here the CDR3 DNA reads TGCAGCGTTGTCGGCAGTGCCCGCTACGAGCAGTACTTC. Translating gives CSVVGSARYEQYF.

Comments on this clonotype: A read error may explain this, as a much larger clone is one base away. This chain connects TRBV5-1 to TRBJ1-1; no clear D gene. Germline V gene lookup returns CDR1 SGHRS and CDR2 YFSETQ. CDR3 length equals 15 residues. The CDR3 sequence: CASGLSQAMGTEAFF. Written as DNA, the CDR3 is TGCGCCAGCGGCTTGAGTCAGGCCATGGGCACTGAAGCTTTCTTT.

This sequence joins TRBV27 and TRBJ1-5; D not resolved. V lost 6 bases to trimming and J lost 3 bases, with 12 bases between them. CDR1 is MNHEY and CDR2 is SMNVEV in the germline V gene (reference sequence). CDR3 length: 14 amino acids. CDR3 residues: CASSFASYNQPQHF. The CDR3 coding sequence is TGTGCCAGCAGCTTCGCCTCCTACAATCAGCCCCAGCATTTT.

This clonotype was observed at least ten times. This chain joins TRBV29-1 and TRBJ2-1; 9 positions agree with TRBD2. Looked up from germline, CDR1 is SQVTM and CDR2 is ANQGSEA. The CDR3 has 18 amino acids. V was pared by 0 bases and J by 1 base, with 10 bases of the junction left unmatched. DNA for the CDR3: TGCAGCGTTGAAGATGCGGCGGCGGGAGGGCCTTCCTACAATGAGCAGTTCTTC. Translating gives CSVEDAAAGGPSYNEQFF.

This clonotype came up once. This chain uses TRBV20-1 with TRBJ2-4; no definite D call. V lost 4 bases and J 0 bases, leaving 7 bases between the germline ends. The CDR3 contains 13 residues. Germline V gene data show CDR1 as DFQATT and CDR2 as SNEGSKA (reference sequence). The CDR3 region is CSATYLAKNIQYF. In DNA form, the CDR3 reads TGCAGTGCTACATATTTAGCCAAAAACATTCAGTACTTC.